Presented here are 28 T cell receptor beta chains from one specimen sequenced in a study of blood T cell repertoires in COVID-19. Data came from immunoSEQ multiplex PCR; TCRdb stores just in-frame clones and leaves some out. The sample consists of around 180,000 clones, more than 85% of them appearing once. The source material was peripheral blood. The receptors derive from a woman in her 30s with active or convalescent COVID-19.

The rearrangement uses TRBV12-3 or TRBV12-4 and TRBJ2-7, with D tentatively TRBD1 (5 bases). CDR3 length: 12 amino acids. The V gene lost 2 bases and the J gene lost 11 bases, with 13 bases spanning the gap. The CDR3 reads CASSLKVGVEYF. Written as DNA, the CDR3 is TGTGCCAGCAGTTTAAAAGTAGGGGTGGAGTACTTC.

The V gene is TRBV3-1 (or the pseudogene TRBV3-2), the J gene TRBJ2-5, with TRBD2 matching 12 bases. The CDR3 is made up of 16 amino acids. Germline V lookup: CDR1 LGHDT, CDR2 YNNKEL (reference sequence). The V gene end was trimmed by 4 bases and the J gene end by 5 bases; junction bases not matched to a gene: 8. The CDR3 reads CASSRRRLAGVETQYF. The DNA for the CDR3 is TGTGCCAGCAGCCGCCGCCGACTAGCGGGGGTGGAGACCCAGTACTTC.

The chain combines TRBV28 with TRBJ2-7; a possible D gene is TRBD2 (7 bases). Trimming cost V 2 bases and J 0 bases, with 14 bases left between them. Germline assignment: CDR1 MDHEN and CDR2 SYDVKM. The CDR3 runs to 16 residues. The DNA for the CDR3 is TGTGCCAGCAGTTTAAAAGCGGGACACAGCTCCTACGAGCAGTACTTC. Protein product: CASSLKAGHSSYEQYF. Using reference TRBV28 and TRBJ2-7 for the parts outside the CDR3, the full variable domain is DVKVTQSSRYLVKRTGEKVFLECVQDMDHENMFWYRQDPGLGLRLIYFSYDVKMKEKGDIPEGYSVSREKKERFSLILESASTNQTSMYLCASSLKAGHSSYEQYFGPGTRLTVT.

The V gene is TRBV11-2, the J gene TRBJ2-7; TRBD2 matches 11 bases. Germline values: CDR1 SGHAT, CDR2 FQNNGV. The CDR3 contains 15 residues. J was trimmed by 2 bases and V by 1 base; bases with no gene match: 1. The CDR3 is CASSLGLAGTYEQYF. DNA of the CDR3: TGTGCCAGCAGCTTAGGACTAGCGGGGACCTACGAGCAGTACTTC.

This chain joins TRBV5-8 and TRBJ2-1; 14 nucleotides agree with TRBD2. CDR1 SGHTS and CDR2 YDEGEE come from the germline V gene. The CDR3 has 17 residues. V was clipped by 4 bases and J by 5 bases; unmatched bases: 8. CDR3 region: CASSTGLAGGDHNEQFF. CDR3 coding DNA: TGTGCCAGCAGCACCGGACTAGCGGGAGGTGATCACAATGAGCAGTTCTTC.

This chain links TRBV19 with TRBJ2-3; 11 bases align to TRBD2. Germline CDR1 reads LNHDA; CDR2 reads SQIVND (reference sequence). J lost 3 bases, V lost 9 bases, and 8 bases had no gene match. The CDR3 sequence is 15 residues long. The CDR3 sequence: CASQLAGGGTDTQYF. The CDR3 region has the DNA TGTGCCAGCCAATTAGCGGGAGGGGGGACAGATACGCAGTATTTT.

The chain uses TRBV9 and TRBJ1-4; the match to TRBD1 covers 7 bases. Trimming took 4 bases from V and 3 from J; bases not matched to a gene: 6. The CDR3 consists of 15 residues. Germline V gene data show CDR1 as SGDLS and CDR2 as YYNGEE. In DNA form, the CDR3 reads TGTGCCAGCAGCAAAAGGGGGCAGGCTAATGAAAAACTGTTTTTT. Translating it yields CASSKRGQANEKLFF.

V and J are TRBV10-3 and TRBJ2-4, with D perhaps matching TRBD2 (6 bases). The CDR3 length is 17 residues. V was cut by 4 bases and J by 2 bases, with 18 bases left in between. Per the germline V gene, CDR1 is ENHRY and CDR2 is SYGVKD. The CDR3 nucleotides read TGTGCCATCAGTGGGGATCGGGCGGACTATCCCAAAAACATTCAGTACTTC. Protein product: CAISGDRADYPKNIQYF.

The chain is built from TRBV12-5 and TRBJ2-5, with 9 bases fitting TRBD2. Germline CDR1 LGHNT, CDR2 FRNRAP. This CDR3 has 14 amino acids. V gave up 6 bases and J gave up 6 bases; unmatched junction bases: 8. The CDR3 is CASGAGLAGKTQYF. The CDR3 DNA is TGTGCTAGTGGCGCGGGACTAGCCGGGAAGACCCAGTACTTC.

The genes are TRBV6-1 and TRBJ2-1; D might be TRBD1 (6 bases). The germline V gene encodes CDR1 MNHNS and CDR2 SASEGT. The CDR3 runs 16 residues. V shed 4 bases and J shed 9 bases, with 22 bases lying between them. The CDR3 is CASSAPRGWSLAEQFF. As DNA, the CDR3 is TGTGCCAGCAGTGCCCCTAGGGGGTGGTCCTTAGCTGAGCAGTTCTTC.

This clone was seen just once. The chain recombines TRBV21-1 with TRBJ2-1; the table's D gene call, TRBD2, was not cross checked with the DNA. TRBV21-1 is described as a pseudogene. CDR3 length equals 20 residues. The DNA for the CDR3 is TGTGCCAGCAGCAAAGGGGGAGGGTTTCTCGTTGCGAGCTCCTACAATGAGCAGTTCTTC. Amino acids: CASSKGGGFLVASSYNEQFF.

This chain uses TRBV5-6 with TRBJ1-1, with 8 bases matching TRBD1. The CDR3 is 15 residues long. J lost 5 bases, V lost 2 bases, and 8 bases had no gene match. CDR1 is SGHDT, CDR2 YYEEEE, per germline. CDR3 region: CASSFNTGGWTEAFF. CDR3 bases: TGTGCCAGCAGCTTCAACACAGGGGGATGGACTGAAGCTTTCTTT.

In this sample, this clone turned up once. The chain joins TRBV30 to TRBJ1-2, with D possibly being TRBD1 (6 bases). This CDR3 comprises 13 residues. V lost 3 bases to trimming and J lost 8 bases, with 16 bases between them. Germline loops: CDR1 GTSNPN, CDR2 SVGIG (reference sequence). The DNA for the CDR3 is TGTGCCTGGAGACAGGGCGCAAGGTTAGGCTACACCTTC. This translates into CAWRQGARLGYTF.

This clone was counted once. This chain uses TRBV11-3 with TRBJ2-1; the D gene is possibly TRBD2 (5 bases). V gave up 1 base and J gave up 8 bases, with 9 bases separating them. From germline, CDR1 is SGHNT and CDR2 YENEEA. The CDR3 has 13 residues. CDR3 DNA sequence: TGTGCCAGCAGCTTAGCAAGCGGCTATGAGCAGTTCTTC. Translation gives CASSLASGYEQFF.

This chain uses TRBV3-1 (or the pseudogene TRBV3-2) with TRBJ2-1, with D tentatively TRBD2 (6 bases). There are 14 residues in the CDR3. V shed 4 bases and J shed 9 bases, with 16 bases lying between them. The V gene's germline CDR1 is LGHDT and CDR2 YNNKEL (reference sequence). Here the CDR3 DNA reads TGTGCCAGCAGCCCCTTTCGGGGGTCGGGTGAGCAGTTCTTC. Its protein product is CASSPFRGSGEQFF.

The genes are TRBV11-3 and TRBJ2-1, with 12 bases matching TRBD2. V lost 4 bases to trimming and J lost 1 base; unmatched junction nucleotides: 11. Germline assignment: CDR1 SGHNT and CDR2 YENEEA. There are 19 residues in the CDR3. The CDR3 sequence: CASSSFYSSGGASYNEQFF. The DNA of the CDR3 is TGTGCCAGCAGCTCTTTCTACTCTAGCGGGGGGGCATCCTACAATGAGCAGTTCTTC.

The chain joins TRBV5-1 to TRBJ2-1; 8 bases match TRBD2. The V gene end was trimmed by 2 bases and the J gene end by 1 base; junction bases not matched to a gene: 5. CDR1 is SGHRS, CDR2 YFSETQ, per germline. The CDR3 is 16 residues long. The CDR3 DNA reads as TGCGCCAGCAGCTTTTTGGCGGGGGGTTCCTACAATGAGCAGTTCTTC. It yields the protein CASSFLAGGSYNEQFF.

This sequence joins TRBV4-1 and TRBJ1-6; D not certain. There are 13 residues in the CDR3. V lost 4 bases, J lost 8 bases, and 9 bases lay in between. Germline CDR1 reads MGHRA; CDR2 reads YSYEKL. The CDR3 is CASSLTGDSPLHF. The CDR3 nucleotides are TGCGCCAGCAGCCTAACGGGTGATTCACCCCTCCACTTT.

The chain uses TRBV2 and TRBJ1-4; 8 nucleotides agree with TRBD1. Germline CDR1 is SNHLY and CDR2 is FYNNEI. The ends lost 4 bases at V and 6 bases at J; junction bases unmatched: 7. The CDR3 spans 15 residues. The CDR3 reads CASSVGQGAHEKLFF. In DNA form, the CDR3 reads TGTGCCAGCAGTGTTGGACAGGGTGCCCATGAAAAACTGTTTTTT.

In its sample, this clone was seen many times. The gene calls are TRBV29-1 and TRBJ2-2; 7 nucleotides agree with TRBD1. The J segment lost 3 bases and the V segment lost 7 bases, leaving 8 bases of the junction unmatched. From germline, CDR1 is SQVTM and CDR2 ANQGSEA. There are 14 residues in the CDR3. The CDR3 loop reads CSGGRDRDTGELFF. The CDR3 nucleotides are TGCAGCGGGGGTCGGGACAGAGACACCGGGGAGCTGTTTTTT.

The chain employs TRBV5-1 and TRBJ2-1, with unresolved D. CDR3 size: 12 residues. The V gene lost 4 bases and the J gene lost 5 bases, with 7 bases spanning the gap. The germline V gene encodes CDR1 SGHRS and CDR2 YFSETQ. The CDR3 DNA reads as TGCGCCAGCAGCCCCTCTCACAATGAGCAGTTCTTC. It codes for CASSPSHNEQFF. Together with reference TRBV5-1 and TRBJ2-1, the CDR3 gives the full variable domain: KAGVTQTPRYLIKTRGQQVTLSCSPISGHRSVSWYQQTPGQGLQFLFEYFSETQRNKGNFPGRFSGRQFSNSRSEMNVSTLELGDSALYLCASSPSHNEQFFGPGTRLTVL.

V usage is TRBV6-6 and J usage is TRBJ1-2; 12 bases agree with TRBD1. CDR1 and CDR2 from the germline V gene are MNHNY and SVGAGI (reference sequence). Trimming at V came to 6 bases and at J to 8 bases, leaving 7 bases not matched to a gene. The CDR3 length is 14 residues. The chain's CDR3 is CASSSGTGGEGYTF. In nucleotides, the CDR3 is TGTGCCAGCAGCTCCGGGACAGGGGGCGAAGGCTACACCTTC.

The V and J genes are TRBV29-1 and TRBJ2-5, with D possibly matching TRBD1 (5 bases). V lost 7 bases and J lost 6, with 15 bases in between. This CDR3 region has 12 residues. Germline values: CDR1 SQVTM, CDR2 ANQGSEA. Here the CDR3 DNA reads TGCAGCGGACAGTTGGTCGAACAGACCCAGTACTTC. Protein: CSGQLVEQTQYF. The variable domain in full, with the rest retrieved from reference TRBV29-1 and TRBJ2-5, is SAVISQKPSRDICQRGTSLTIQCQVDSQVTMMFWYRQQPGQSLTLIATANQGSEATYESGFVIDKFPISRPNLTFSTLTVSNMSPEDSSIYLCSGQLVEQTQYFGPGTRLLVL.

This clone was counted only a few times. The CDR3 sequence: CASSYGPSGYRVGTYNEQFF. CDR3 coding DNA: TGTGCCAGCAGTTATGGGCCTAGCGGCTATAGGGTAGGGACCTACAATGAGCAGTTCTTC. V and J are TRBV28 and TRBJ2-1, with 7 positions matching TRBD2. With V trimmed by 4 bases and J by 2 bases, 20 bases remained unmatched. Germline CDR1 is MDHEN and CDR2 is SYDVKM. The CDR3 runs 20 residues.

The V and J genes are TRBV3-1 (or the pseudogene TRBV3-2) and TRBJ1-4, with D unclear. Germline V gene data show CDR1 as LGHDT and CDR2 as YNNKEL (reference sequence). The CDR3 has 14 residues. V gave up 4 bases and J gave up 5 bases, with 11 bases separating them. The CDR3 reads CASSRRRSNEKLFF. CDR3 nucleotide sequence: TGTGCCAGCAGCCGGCGGAGATCCAATGAAAAACTGTTTTTT.

The chain couples TRBV7-9 to TRBJ2-7; 8 bases are shared with TRBD1. The germline gives CDR1 SEHNR, CDR2 FQNEAQ (reference sequence). This CDR3 is built from 15 residues. The V and J ends lost 3 bases and 5 bases, in that order; junction bases with no gene match: 9. CDR3 bases: TGTGCCAGCAGCTTCCCCCAGGGGGCTGTCGACGAGCAGTACTTC. Translated, it gives CASSFPQGAVDEQYF.

The chain recombines TRBV28 with TRBJ1-4; 10 bases are a match to TRBD1. After removal of 5 bases from V and 8 bases from J, the junction contained 5 bases not matched to a gene. Germline V gene lookup returns CDR1 MDHEN and CDR2 SYDVKM. The CDR3 is 14 residues long. The CDR3 loop reads CASSRQGAREKLFF. The CDR3 DNA sequence: TGTGCCAGCAGTCGACAGGGGGCTCGGGAAAAACTGTTTTTT.

About this clone itself: Other DNA sequences in the same sample also yield this CDR3. The chain links TRBV19 to TRBJ2-1; 8 positions match TRBD1. CDR1 and CDR2 (germline): LNHDA, SQIVND (reference sequence). With V trimmed by 3 bases and J by 4 bases, 2 bases remained unmatched. The CDR3 runs 14 residues. The CDR3 region is CASSMDRAYNEQFF. CDR3 coding DNA: TGTGCCAGTAGTATGGACAGGGCTTACAATGAGCAGTTCTTC.